The 29 T cell receptor beta chains below come from one sample, sequenced in a study of vaccination and CD4 T cells after COVID-19 (dated by TCRdb to the early 2020s). Antigens for these TCRs are unknown. Libraries were prepared through PCR. The instrument was an Illumina iSeq 100. TCR sequencing of DNA from cultured CD4+ T cells used the Oncomine TCR Beta short-read assay at the Johns Hopkins FTIC core. TCRdb ran its own pipeline on the public reads, namely fastp trimming at Q25 and MiXCR clone calling, and kept in-frame beta chains. Records with the same CDR3 protein are collapsed into one entry carrying the most frequent genes and DNA. The sample table shows approximately 16,000 distinct CDR3 sequences, and 35% are seen once. More than 14% of the sample comes from the top ten. The treatment or condition label corresponds to: roughly 10-day PBMC culture with coronavirus spike peptide pools or control peptides (ViraFEST assay).

The sample taken for sequencing was cultured CD4+ T cells from blood. These receptors were taken from a human donor with COVID-19.

The J gene is TRBJ1-1, the V gene TRBV7-9, with TRBD1 as a possible D gene (6 bases). V lost 2 bases and J lost 2, with 12 bases in between. The CDR3 has 15 amino acids. Germline assignment: CDR1 SEHNR and CDR2 FQNEAQ (reference sequence). CDR3 nucleotides: TGTGCCAGCAGCTTAAGTCGGGGGGCCAACACTGAAGCTTTCTTT. This translates into CASSLSRGANTEAFF.

The V and J genes are TRBV18 and TRBJ1-6, with TRBD1 matching 8 bases. In germline, CDR1 is KGHSH, CDR2 LQKENI. Trimming at V came to 2 bases and at J to 6 bases, leaving 3 bases not matched to a gene. CDR3 length: 15 residues. The CDR3: CASSPGQGVNSPLHF. The CDR3 DNA reads TGTGCCAGCTCACCAGGACAGGGCGTTAATTCACCCCTCCACTTT.

V gene TRBV6-1 combines with J gene TRBJ1-3, with D possibly TRBD1 on 6 matching bases. The ends were cut back, 10 bases at V and 9 bases at J, with 22 bases in the middle. Germline lookup yields CDR1 MNHNS and CDR2 SASEGT. The CDR3 runs to 14 residues. CDR3 amino acids: CATASVQGVGTIYF. The CDR3 bases are TGTGCCACCGCGTCAGTACAGGGAGTCGGCACCATATATTTT.

The chain carries TRBV20-1 and TRBJ1-3; no definite D call. Germline values: CDR1 DFQATT, CDR2 SNEGSKA (reference sequence). Trimming removed 7 bases from V and 7 bases from J, with 11 bases in between. The CDR3 has 11 amino acids. This CDR3 is CSVPVANTIYF. The CDR3 nucleotides read TGCAGTGTCCCCGTGGCGAACACCATATATTTT.

Only a few counts were recorded for this clonotype. The rearrangement uses TRBV7-2 and TRBJ1-1; D is perhaps TRBD1 (6 bases). This CDR3 contains 14 residues. Germline CDR1 SGHTA, CDR2 FQGNSA. Trimming left V 5 bases short and J 1 base short, with 11 bases between. CDR3 protein: CASSIRGGNTEAFF. The CDR3 region has the DNA TGTGCCAGCAGCATCAGGGGCGGGAACACTGAAGCTTTCTTT.

The chain employs TRBV6-5 and TRBJ2-1; D possibly matches TRBD1 or TRBD2 (5 bases each). With 3 bases removed from V and 12 bases from J, the gap between germline ends came to 15 bases. The CDR3 consists of 13 residues. Germline CDR1 is MNHEY and CDR2 is SVGAGI. The CDR3 DNA reads TGTGCCAGCAGTTATACGGGACCGAGCAGGCAGTTCTTC. This codes for CASSYTGPSRQFF.

This clonotype has more than one count but fewer than ten. The rearrangement uses TRBV6-5 and TRBJ2-6; TRBD2 agrees at 9 bases. CDR1 MNHEY and CDR2 SVGAGI come from the germline V gene. CDR3 length equals 17 residues. V was clipped by 2 bases and J by 4 bases; unmatched bases: 6. The CDR3 DNA sequence: TGTGCCAGCAGTTACGAGCGGGGGGTAGCGGGGGCCAACGTCCTGACTTTC. This codes for CASSYERGVAGANVLTF.

This clonotype has just a few counts. The chain uses TRBV28 and TRBJ1-5, with TRBD1 matching 7 bases. V lost 6 bases to trimming and J lost 4 bases; unmatched junction nucleotides: 9. Germline V gives CDR1 MDHEN, CDR2 SYDVKM. The CDR3 spans 15 residues. CDR3 loop: CASRSDRHQNQPQHF. CDR3 DNA: TGTGCCAGCAGATCGGACAGGCATCAAAATCAGCCCCAGCATTTT.

The J gene is TRBJ1-6, the V gene TRBV9, with 7 bases matching TRBD1. CDR3 length: 15 amino acids. The V gene's germline CDR1 is SGDLS and CDR2 YYNGEE. V shed 3 bases, J shed 5 bases, and the junction held 5 bases outside the gene matches. CDR3 loop: CASSAGTVNNSPLHF. The CDR3 nucleotides are TGTGCCAGCAGCGCCGGGACAGTCAATAATTCACCCCTCCACTTT.

The table lists this clonotype with a few counts. V usage is TRBV2 and J usage is TRBJ1-6; TRBD1 aligns across 7 bases. After removal of 10 bases from V and 7 bases from J, the junction contained 7 bases not matched to a gene. The germline V gene has CDR1 SNHLY and CDR2 FYNNEI. The length of the CDR3 is 13 residues. In DNA, the CDR3 is TGTGCCACCCGGACAGGCGGGAATTCACCCCTCCACTTT. Translating gives CATRTGGNSPLHF.

The rearrangement uses TRBV6-5 and TRBJ1-2; a weak D match, TRBD1 (6 bases). The CDR3 contains 14 residues. Deletions cut 2 bases from V and 6 bases from J, with 13 bases between. Germline V gene data show CDR1 as MNHEY and CDR2 as SVGAGI. CDR3 sequence (DNA): TGTGCCAGCAGTTACATCGGGGGCGGCCATGGCTACACCTTC. Translating it yields CASSYIGGGHGYTF.

This clonotype was seen a handful of times. The chain joins TRBV21-1 to TRBJ1-6. TRBV21-1 is labeled a pseudogene. The CDR3 is 13 amino acids. The DNA for the CDR3 is TGTGCCAGCAGCACGACCGGGACTCGCCCCCTCCACTTT. This codes for CASSTTGTRPLHF.

The chain recombines TRBV28 with TRBJ2-5, with TRBD2 identical over 11 bases. The J segment lost 2 bases and the V segment lost 6 bases, leaving 5 bases of the junction unmatched. Germline V lookup: CDR1 MDHEN, CDR2 SYDVKM. This CDR3 spans 15 amino acids. The CDR3: CASRGSGGVQETQYF. CDR3 nucleotide sequence: TGTGCCAGCAGGGGTAGCGGGGGGGTACAAGAGACCCAGTACTTC. The complete variable domain, with remaining parts taken from reference TRBV28 and TRBJ2-5, reads DVKVTQSSRYLVKRTGEKVFLECVQDMDHENMFWYRQDPGLGLRLIYFSYDVKMKEKGDIPEGYSVSREKKERFSLILESASTNQTSMYLCASRGSGGVQETQYFGPGTRLLVL.

This clonotype was picked up a small number of times. The chain recombines TRBV7-4 with TRBJ2-7, with D perhaps TRBD1 or TRBD2 (5 bases each). In germline, CDR1 is SGHVT, CDR2 SQSDAQ. This CDR3 has 15 amino acids. The V and J ends lost 7 bases and 0 bases respectively, with 16 bases between them. CDR3 sequence: CASNPGAGYSYEQYF. The DNA for the CDR3 is TGTGCCAGCAACCCCGGGGCAGGATACTCCTACGAGCAGTACTTC.

The rearrangement links TRBV25-1 to TRBJ1-1; D unclear. The germline V and J ends were trimmed by 3 bases and 1 base, with 6 bases remaining between them. CDR3 length equals 13 residues. Looked up from germline, CDR1 is MGHDK and CDR2 is SYGVNS. The CDR3 DNA is TGTGCCAGCAGTGAGCGGTCGAACACTGAAGCTTTCTTT. Residues: CASSERSNTEAFF.

This clonotype was counted a few times. The chain is built from TRBV12-3 or TRBV12-4 and TRBJ1-5; the D gene is possibly TRBD1 (6 bases). The CDR3 loop spans 19 amino acids. Trimming removed 5 bases from V and 0 bases from J, with 23 bases in between. The CDR3 nucleotides read TGTGCCAGCAGTCAAACTAGGGGGGGGATTGGGTCTAGCAATCAGCCCCAGCATTTT. It specifies CASSQTRGGIGSSNQPQHF.

V and J are TRBV19 and TRBJ2-3; D is undetermined. Germline assignment: CDR1 LNHDA and CDR2 SQIVND (reference sequence). The CDR3 contains 15 residues. Trimming left V 6 bases short and J 3 bases short, with 16 bases between. The CDR3 DNA reads TGTGCCAGTAGCCCCGATAGAAGAATGACAGATACGCAGTATTTT. This codes for CASSPDRRMTDTQYF.

The chain couples TRBV20-1 to TRBJ2-1, with D unclear. CDR1 and CDR2 (germline): DFQATT, SNEGSKA (reference sequence). The CDR3 covers 10 residues. The CDR3 spells CSVTYNEQFF. Written as DNA, the CDR3 is TGCAGCGTTACCTACAATGAGCAGTTCTTC.

As for this clonotype: Germline and junction disagree at one end, which may indicate a read error. V and J are TRBV15 and TRBJ2-6; D gene unclear. CDR1 LNHNV and CDR2 YYDKDF come from the germline V gene (reference sequence). The CDR3 sequence is 17 residues long. The CDR3 nucleotides read TGTGTCACCAGCAGAGATCGCGGCTCCCTCGGGGCCAACGTCCTGACTTTC. Protein sequence: CVTSRDRGSLGANVLTF.

V usage is TRBV5-1 and J usage is TRBJ2-2; D may be TRBD1 (6 bases). The germline V gene has CDR1 SGHRS and CDR2 YFSETQ. CDR3 length: 14 amino acids. V shed 4 bases and J shed 6 bases, with 13 bases lying between them. The CDR3 nucleotides are TGCGCCAGCAGCATAGGACAGTCTTCCGGGGAGCTGTTTTTT. This encodes CASSIGQSSGELFF.

V gene TRBV6-2 or TRBV6-3 combines with J gene TRBJ2-5, with 8 nucleotides matching TRBD2. J was trimmed by 4 bases and V by 8 bases; bases with no gene match: 6. CDR1 is MNHEY, CDR2 SVGEGT, per germline. The CDR3 totals 13 residues. This CDR3 is CASLLAGVETQYF. CDR3 sequence (DNA): TGTGCCAGCCTCCTAGCGGGTGTAGAGACCCAGTACTTC.

The chain uses TRBV6-2 or TRBV6-3 and TRBJ1-1; D not certain. The germline V gene has CDR1 MNHEY and CDR2 SVGEGT. CDR3 length: 13 amino acids. V shed 1 base and J shed 1 base, with 4 bases lying between them. CDR3: CASSYLRNTEAFF. The CDR3 nucleotides read TGTGCCAGCAGTTACTTGCGGAACACTGAAGCTTTCTTT.

In its sample, this clonotype was seen a few times. This sequence joins TRBV20-1 and TRBJ1-2, with unresolved D. V lost 0 bases and J lost 8, with 19 bases in between. CDR1 and CDR2 (germline): DFQATT, SNEGSKA (reference sequence). This CDR3 region has 15 residues. The CDR3 DNA reads as TGCAGTGCTAGAGATGTGAAGGGCCCAGTCTACGGCTACACCTTC. Encoded protein: CSARDVKGPVYGYTF.

This clonotype is medium-sized within its sample. The rearrangement uses TRBV20-1 and TRBJ1-5; the D gene is possibly TRBD1 (5 bases). Germline values: CDR1 DFQATT, CDR2 SNEGSKA (reference sequence). This CDR3 contains 14 residues. V was cut by 6 bases and J by 2 bases, with 14 bases left in between. In DNA, the CDR3 is TGCAGTGCAGGGATGGGGGGTCGCAATCAGCCCCAGCATTTT. As protein: CSAGMGGRNQPQHF.

V and J are TRBV7-2 and TRBJ2-1, with a possible D match to TRBD2 (7 bases). The germline V gene encodes CDR1 SGHTA and CDR2 FQGNSA. With 0 bases removed from V and 2 bases from J, the gap between germline ends came to 8 bases. CDR3 length: 15 amino acids. The CDR3 spells CASSLAGGPYNEQFF. DNA for the CDR3: TGTGCCAGCAGCTTAGCGGGGGGGCCCTACAATGAGCAGTTCTTC.

The sample holds a few counts of this clonotype. The V call is TRBV28, the J call TRBJ1-2; 8 bases fit TRBD1. The V segment lost 8 bases and the J segment 4 bases; nucleotides outside the gene matches: 12. CDR1 MDHEN and CDR2 SYDVKM come from the germline V gene. This CDR3 is built from 15 residues. CDR3 bases: TGTGCCAGCCTAGCACGGGACAGGCGTCGCTATGGCTACACCTTC. Translation gives CASLARDRRRYGYTF.

The chain joins TRBV19 to TRBJ2-1; maybe TRBD1 (5 bases). This CDR3 contains 17 residues. Germline values: CDR1 LNHDA, CDR2 SQIVND (reference sequence). With 6 bases removed from V and 7 bases from J, the gap between germline ends came to 25 bases. As DNA, the CDR3 is TGTGCCAGTAGGGGCGATGTAGACAGATTCTTAGGGAATGAGCAGTTCTTC. Protein sequence: CASRGDVDRFLGNEQFF. Together with reference TRBV19 and TRBJ2-1, the CDR3 gives the full variable domain: DGGITQSPKYLFRKEGQNVTLSCEQNLNHDAMYWYRQDPGQGLRLIYYSQIVNDFQKGDIAEGYSVSREKKESFPLTVTSAQKNPTAFYLCASRGDVDRFLGNEQFFGPGTRLTVL.

V and J are TRBV20-1 and TRBJ1-4; D unresolved. From germline, CDR1 is DFQATT and CDR2 SNEGSKA (reference sequence). Trimming took off 6 bases at V and 2 bases at J, with 16 bases between the two ends. CDR3 size: 15 residues. The CDR3 reads CSAPVGPGTNEKLFF. As DNA, the CDR3 is TGCAGTGCCCCTGTAGGACCGGGTACTAATGAAAAACTGTTTTTT.

This clonotype was found a few times. The chain has TRBV30 and TRBJ1-1; D perhaps matches TRBD1 (5 bases). CDR1 and CDR2 (germline): GTSNPN, SVGIG (reference sequence). The CDR3 has 12 amino acids. V lost 5 bases and J lost 1, with 8 bases in between. The CDR3 DNA reads TGTGCCTGGCTACAGGAGAACACTGAAGCTTTCTTT. This sequence encodes CAWLQENTEAFF.